This T cell receptor (beta chain) stems from a study of T cell responses to AZD1222 COVID-19 vaccine. Study results and limitations: Reportedly, close to half of spike-specific TCRs are directed against unmutated variant regions. The number of AZD1222 recipients seropositive at baseline was only 6 or 7. A mostly white British donor set with more females was recruited, and clonal diversity was possibly underestimated.

Clones were sequenced by immunoSEQ multiplex PCR, and TCRdb holds only the in-frame ones, with some missing. The table lists 95,000 or so clones, about 89% of them singletons. Concerning this clone itself: Its antigen is unidentified.

Per germline, CDR1 MGHRA and CDR2 YSYEKL. This CDR3 is 18 amino acids long. V was pared by 2 bases and J by 6 bases, with 14 bases of the junction left unmatched. The sequence was collected from an adult in good health. The sequencing used peripheral blood, collected on day 0 of AZD1222 vaccination. The V and J genes are TRBV4-1 and TRBJ2-2; the match to TRBD2 covers 8 bases. The CDR3 loop reads CASSQRNLAGTLSGELFF. The DNA of the CDR3 is TGCGCCAGCAGCCAACGCAACTTAGCGGGGACTTTGTCCGGGGAGCTGTTTTTT.